The clone carrying this T cell receptor (beta chain) showed up just a few times. Its target is unknown. These data come from a study of blood T cells in healthy people across ages. PCR was performed a second time for about 6 to 12 cycles using a sample-barcoded 5' primer and a J-beta primer mix. One entry per CDR3 protein results from TCRdb running MiXCR on the 5' RACE reads. The sample contains 550,000 to 800,000 distinct CDR3 sequences, roughly 21% of which appear only once. General study findings and limits: More naive CD4+ cells and higher diversity were found in long-lived than in aged donors. Those diversity estimates obtained from one million T cells were thought to be underestimates.

Material for sequencing was blood. The source of this sequence is a man in his 70s in good health.

The chain's CDR3 is CSARERQGGTDTQYF. The CDR3 region has the DNA TGCAGTGCTAGAGAGCGGCAGGGAGGGACAGATACGCAGTATTTT. This chain joins TRBV20-1 and TRBJ2-3, with 7 bases identical to TRBD2. This CDR3 is built from 15 residues. CDR1 and CDR2 from the germline V gene are DFQATT and SNEGSKA (reference sequence). Trimming cost V 0 bases and J 3 bases; bases outside gene matches: 6.